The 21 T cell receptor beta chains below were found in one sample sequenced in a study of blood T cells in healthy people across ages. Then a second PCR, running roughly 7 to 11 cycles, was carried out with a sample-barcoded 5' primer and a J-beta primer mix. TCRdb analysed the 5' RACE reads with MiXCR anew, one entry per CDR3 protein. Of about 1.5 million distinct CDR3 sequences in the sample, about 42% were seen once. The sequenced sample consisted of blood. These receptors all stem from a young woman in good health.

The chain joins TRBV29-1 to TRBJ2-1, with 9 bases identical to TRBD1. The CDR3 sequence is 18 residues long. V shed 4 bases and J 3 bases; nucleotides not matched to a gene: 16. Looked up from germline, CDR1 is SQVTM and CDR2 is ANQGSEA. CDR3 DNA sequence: TGCAGCGTTGGCGGGACAGGGCCTCGGGGAGCGGGCTACAATGAGCAGTTCTTC. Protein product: CSVGGTGPRGAGYNEQFF.

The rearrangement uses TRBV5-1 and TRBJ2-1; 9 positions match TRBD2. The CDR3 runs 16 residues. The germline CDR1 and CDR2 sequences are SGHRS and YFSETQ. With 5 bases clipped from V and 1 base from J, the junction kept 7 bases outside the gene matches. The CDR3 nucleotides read TGCGCCAGCAGAGCTGGGGCGGGGGGGTCCTACAATGAGCAGTTCTTC. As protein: CASRAGAGGSYNEQFF.

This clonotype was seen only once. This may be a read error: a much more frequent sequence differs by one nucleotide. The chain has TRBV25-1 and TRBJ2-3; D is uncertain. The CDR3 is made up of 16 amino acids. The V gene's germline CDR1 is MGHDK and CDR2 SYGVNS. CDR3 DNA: TGTGTCAGCAGTGAACGGGCAGGACGTAGCACAGATACGCAGTATTTT. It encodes CVSSERAGRSTDTQYF.

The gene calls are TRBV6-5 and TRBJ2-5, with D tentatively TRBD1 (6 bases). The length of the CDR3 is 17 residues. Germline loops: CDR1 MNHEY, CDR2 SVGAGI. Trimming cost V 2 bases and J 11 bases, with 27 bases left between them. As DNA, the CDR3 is TGTGCCAGCAGTTACCACGATACGACAGGAATAGGGAATGAGCAGTACTTC. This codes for CASSYHDTTGIGNEQYF.

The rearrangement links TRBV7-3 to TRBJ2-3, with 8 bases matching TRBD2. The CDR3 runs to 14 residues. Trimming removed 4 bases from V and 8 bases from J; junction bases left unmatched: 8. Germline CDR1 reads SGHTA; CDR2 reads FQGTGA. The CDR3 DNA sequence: TGTGCCAGCAGCTCGGGACTAGAGAGAGCTACGCAGTATTTT. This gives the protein CASSSGLERATQYF.

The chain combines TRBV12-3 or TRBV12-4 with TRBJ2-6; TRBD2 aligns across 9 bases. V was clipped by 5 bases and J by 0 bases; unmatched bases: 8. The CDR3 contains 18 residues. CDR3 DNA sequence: TGTGCCAGCAGTCTCCGGGTAGCGGGGGTCTCTGGGGCCAACGTCCTGACTTTC. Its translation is CASSLRVAGVSGANVLTF.

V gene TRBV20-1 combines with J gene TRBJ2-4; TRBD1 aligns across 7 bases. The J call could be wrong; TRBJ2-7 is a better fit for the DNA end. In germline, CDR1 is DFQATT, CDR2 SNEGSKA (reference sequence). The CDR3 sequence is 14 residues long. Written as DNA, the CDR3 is TGCAGTGCTAGAGATGGGACAGCTCCTTACGAGCAGTACTTC. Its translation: CSARDGTAPYEQYF.

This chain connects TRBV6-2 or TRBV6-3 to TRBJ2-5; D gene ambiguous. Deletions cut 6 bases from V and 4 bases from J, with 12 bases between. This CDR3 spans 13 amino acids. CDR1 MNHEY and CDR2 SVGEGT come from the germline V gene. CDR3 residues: CASSDGASETQYF. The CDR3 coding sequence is TGTGCCAGCAGCGACGGAGCCTCAGAGACCCAGTACTTC.

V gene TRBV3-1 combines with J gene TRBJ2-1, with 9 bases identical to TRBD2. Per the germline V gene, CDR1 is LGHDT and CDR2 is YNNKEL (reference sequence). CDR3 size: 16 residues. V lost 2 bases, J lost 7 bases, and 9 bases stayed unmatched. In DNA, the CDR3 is TGTGCCAGCAGCCAATTTGCGGGGGGGCTGGGGAATGAGCAGTTCTTC. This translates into CASSQFAGGLGNEQFF.

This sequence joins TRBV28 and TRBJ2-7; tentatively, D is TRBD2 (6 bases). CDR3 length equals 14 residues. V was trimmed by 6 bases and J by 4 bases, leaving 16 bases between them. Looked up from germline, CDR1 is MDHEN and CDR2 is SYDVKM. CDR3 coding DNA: TGTGCCAGCAGAGCGGAGGGGAGGCATTACGAGCAGTACTTC. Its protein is CASRAEGRHYEQYF.

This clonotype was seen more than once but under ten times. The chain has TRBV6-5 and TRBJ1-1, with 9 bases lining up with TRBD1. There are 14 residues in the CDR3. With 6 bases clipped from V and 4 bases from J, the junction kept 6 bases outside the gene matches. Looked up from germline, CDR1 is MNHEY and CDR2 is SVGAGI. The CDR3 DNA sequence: TGTGCCAGCAGCCAACAGGGGGCAGGCACTGAAGCTTTCTTT. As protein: CASSQQGAGTEAFF.

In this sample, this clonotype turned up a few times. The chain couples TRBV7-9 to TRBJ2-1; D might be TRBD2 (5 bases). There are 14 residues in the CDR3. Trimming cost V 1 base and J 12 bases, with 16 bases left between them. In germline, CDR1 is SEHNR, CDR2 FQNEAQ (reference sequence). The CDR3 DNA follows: TGTGCCAGCAGCTTAGGTTGGAGTGGCGGAGGGCAGTTCTTC. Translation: CASSLGWSGGGQFF.

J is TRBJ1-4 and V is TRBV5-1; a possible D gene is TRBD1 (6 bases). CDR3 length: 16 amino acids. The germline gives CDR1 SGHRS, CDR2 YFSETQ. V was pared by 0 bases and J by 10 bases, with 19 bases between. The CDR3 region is CASSLGQQGLVAKLFF. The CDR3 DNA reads TGCGCCAGCAGCTTGGGCCAACAGGGATTAGTGGCAAAACTGTTTTTT. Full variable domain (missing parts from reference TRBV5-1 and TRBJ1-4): KAGVTQTPRYLIKTRGQQVTLSCSPISGHRSVSWYQQTPGQGLQFLFEYFSETQRNKGNFPGRFSGRQFSNSRSEMNVSTLELGDSALYLCASSLGQQGLVAKLFFGSGTQLSVL.

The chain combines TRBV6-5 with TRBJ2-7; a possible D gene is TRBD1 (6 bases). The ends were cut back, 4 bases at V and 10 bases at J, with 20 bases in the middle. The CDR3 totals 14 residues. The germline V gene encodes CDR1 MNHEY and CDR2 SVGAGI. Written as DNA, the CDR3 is TGTGCCAGCAGTTTAGGACAGACCGGGTCAACCCAGTACTTC. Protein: CASSLGQTGSTQYF.

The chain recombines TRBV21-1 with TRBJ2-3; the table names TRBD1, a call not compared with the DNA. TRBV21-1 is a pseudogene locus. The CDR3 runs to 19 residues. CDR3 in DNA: TGTGCCAGCAGCAAAGCATCGGGACAGGGGGTGGACGGCACAGATACGCAGTATTTT. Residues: CASSKASGQGVDGTDTQYF.

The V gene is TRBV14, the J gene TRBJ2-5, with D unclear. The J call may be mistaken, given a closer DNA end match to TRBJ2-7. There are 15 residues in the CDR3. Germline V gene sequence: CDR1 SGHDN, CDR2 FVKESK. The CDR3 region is CASSQEVGTNYEQYF. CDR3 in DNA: TGTGCCAGCAGCCAAGAGGTGGGAACTAACTACGAGCAGTACTTC.

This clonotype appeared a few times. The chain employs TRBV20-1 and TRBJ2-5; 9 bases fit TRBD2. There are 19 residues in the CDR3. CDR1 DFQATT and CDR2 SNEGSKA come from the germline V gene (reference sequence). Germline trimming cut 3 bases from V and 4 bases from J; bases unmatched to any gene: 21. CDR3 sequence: CSASGLALAGLAWGETQYF. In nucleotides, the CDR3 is TGCAGTGCTAGCGGGTTAGCCCTAGCGGGACTCGCCTGGGGAGAGACCCAGTACTTC.

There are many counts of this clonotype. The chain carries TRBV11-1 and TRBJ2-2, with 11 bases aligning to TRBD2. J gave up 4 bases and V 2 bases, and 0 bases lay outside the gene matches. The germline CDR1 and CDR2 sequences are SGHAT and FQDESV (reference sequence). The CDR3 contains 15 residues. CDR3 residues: CASSLTSGSTGELFF. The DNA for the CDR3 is TGTGCCAGCAGCTTAACTAGCGGGAGCACCGGGGAGCTGTTTTTT.

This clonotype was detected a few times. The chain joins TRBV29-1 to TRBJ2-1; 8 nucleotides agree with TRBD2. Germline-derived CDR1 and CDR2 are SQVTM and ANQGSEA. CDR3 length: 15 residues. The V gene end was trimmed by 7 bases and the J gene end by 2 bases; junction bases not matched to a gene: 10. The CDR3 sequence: CSALGSGSAYNEQFF. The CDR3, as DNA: TGCAGCGCCCTAGGGAGCGGGAGTGCCTACAATGAGCAGTTCTTC.

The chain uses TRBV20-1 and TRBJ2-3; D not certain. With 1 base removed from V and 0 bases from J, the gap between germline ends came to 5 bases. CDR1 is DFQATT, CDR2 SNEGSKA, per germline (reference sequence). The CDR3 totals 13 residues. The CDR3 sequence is CSARGSSTDTQYF. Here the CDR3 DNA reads TGCAGTGCTAGAGGGTCTAGCACAGATACGCAGTATTTT.

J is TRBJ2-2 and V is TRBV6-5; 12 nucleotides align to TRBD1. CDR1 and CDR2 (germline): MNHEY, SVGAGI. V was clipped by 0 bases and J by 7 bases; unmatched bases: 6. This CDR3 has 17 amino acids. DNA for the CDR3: TGTGCCAGCAGTTACTCCCACCGGGACAGGGGGCACGGGGAGCTGTTTTTT. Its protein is CASSYSHRDRGHGELFF.